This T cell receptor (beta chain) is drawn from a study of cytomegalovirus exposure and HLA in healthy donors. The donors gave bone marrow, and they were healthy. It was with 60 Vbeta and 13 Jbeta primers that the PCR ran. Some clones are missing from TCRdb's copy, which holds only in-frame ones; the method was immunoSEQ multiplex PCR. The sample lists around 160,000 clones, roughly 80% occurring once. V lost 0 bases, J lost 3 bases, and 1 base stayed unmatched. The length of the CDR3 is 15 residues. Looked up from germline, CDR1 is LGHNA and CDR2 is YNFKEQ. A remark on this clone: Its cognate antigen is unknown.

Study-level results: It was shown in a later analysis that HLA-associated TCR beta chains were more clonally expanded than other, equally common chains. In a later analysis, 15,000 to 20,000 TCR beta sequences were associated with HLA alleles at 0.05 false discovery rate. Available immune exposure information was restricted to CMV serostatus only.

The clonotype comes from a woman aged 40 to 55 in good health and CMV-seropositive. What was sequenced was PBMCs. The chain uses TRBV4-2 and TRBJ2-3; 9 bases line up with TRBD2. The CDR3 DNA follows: TGTGCCAGCAGCCAAGATCTAGCGGGGACAGATACGCAGTATTTT. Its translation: CASSQDLAGTDTQYF.